This T cell receptor (beta chain) stems from a study of cytomegalovirus exposure and HLA in healthy donors. The V gene lost 4 bases and the J gene lost 5 bases, with 16 bases spanning the gap. Per germline, CDR1 SGHDT and CDR2 YYEEEE. The CDR3 runs 15 residues. Primers included in the PCR were 60 Vbeta and 13 Jbeta primers. The data were produced by immunoSEQ multiplex PCR, yet TCRdb's version contains in-frame clones alone and is incomplete. The sample includes some 150,000 clones, roughly 85% of them seen just once. Sequenced: PBMCs. The source is a man aged 40-49 years in good health and CMV-seronegative. This sequence joins TRBV5-6 and TRBJ2-1, with TRBD2 as a possible D gene (5 bases). In nucleotides, the CDR3 is TGTGCCAGCAGCCCAGGACGAGGGTGGCACAATGAGCAGTTCTTC. Encoded protein: CASSPGRGWHNEQFF.